This TCR beta chain was sequenced in a study of CD8+ T cells in alopecia areata. The overall study: Administration of oral tofacitinib to treated patients was at 5 to 10 mg twice daily. Tofacitinib was given for 6 to 18 months, then stopped for 6 months. General study points: Relative to normal scalp, lesional scalp, especially alopecia totalis/universalis, showed higher clonality.

A word on this clone: Its cognate antigen is unknown.

RNA was isolated and reverse transcribed to cDNA, the sequencing template. The data were produced by immunoSEQ multiplex PCR, yet TCRdb's version contains in-frame clones alone and is incomplete. The profile shows approximately 89,000 clones, 40% to 55% of them singletons. The specimen was CD4+ T cells sorted from blood. This sequence was found in a human donor with alopecia areata.

The CDR3 here is CATSQGGKNIQYF. In nucleotides, the CDR3 is TGTGCCACTAGTCAGGGCGGCAAAAACATTCAGTACTTC. The genes are TRBV2 and TRBJ2-4, with a possible D match to TRBD1 (5 bases). The germline V gene has CDR1 SNHLY and CDR2 FYNNEI. This CDR3 region has 13 residues. Trimming took off 10 bases at V and 3 bases at J, with 13 bases between the two ends.